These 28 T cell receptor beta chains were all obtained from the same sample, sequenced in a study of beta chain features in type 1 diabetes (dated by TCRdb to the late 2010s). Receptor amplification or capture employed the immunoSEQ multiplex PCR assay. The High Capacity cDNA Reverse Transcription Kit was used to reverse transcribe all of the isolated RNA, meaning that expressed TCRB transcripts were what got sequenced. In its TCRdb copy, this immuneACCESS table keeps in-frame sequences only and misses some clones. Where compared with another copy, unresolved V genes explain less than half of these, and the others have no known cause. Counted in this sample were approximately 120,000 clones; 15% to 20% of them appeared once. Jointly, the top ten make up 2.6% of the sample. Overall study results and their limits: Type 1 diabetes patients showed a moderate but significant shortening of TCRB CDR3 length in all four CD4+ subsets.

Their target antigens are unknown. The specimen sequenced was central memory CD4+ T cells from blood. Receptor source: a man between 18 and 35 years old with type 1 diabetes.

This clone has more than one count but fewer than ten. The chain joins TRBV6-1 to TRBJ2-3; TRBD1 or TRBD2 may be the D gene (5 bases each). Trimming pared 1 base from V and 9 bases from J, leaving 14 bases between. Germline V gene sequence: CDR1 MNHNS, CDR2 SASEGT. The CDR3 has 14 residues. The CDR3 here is CASSEDGAGRTQYF. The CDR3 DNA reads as TGTGCCAGCAGTGAAGACGGGGCAGGCCGAACGCAGTATTTT.

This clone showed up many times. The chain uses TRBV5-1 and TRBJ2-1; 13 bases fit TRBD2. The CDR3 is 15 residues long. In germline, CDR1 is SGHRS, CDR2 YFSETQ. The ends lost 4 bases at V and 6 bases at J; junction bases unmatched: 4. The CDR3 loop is CASSAGLAGINEQFF. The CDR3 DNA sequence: TGCGCCAGCAGCGCGGGACTAGCGGGAATCAATGAGCAGTTCTTC.

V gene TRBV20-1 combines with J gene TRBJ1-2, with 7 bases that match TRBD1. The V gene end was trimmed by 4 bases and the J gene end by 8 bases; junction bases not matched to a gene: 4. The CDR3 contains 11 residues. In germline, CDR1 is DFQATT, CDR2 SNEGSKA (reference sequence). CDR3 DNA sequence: TGCAGTGCTACCTCAGGGGGAGGCTACACCTTC. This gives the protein CSATSGGGYTF.

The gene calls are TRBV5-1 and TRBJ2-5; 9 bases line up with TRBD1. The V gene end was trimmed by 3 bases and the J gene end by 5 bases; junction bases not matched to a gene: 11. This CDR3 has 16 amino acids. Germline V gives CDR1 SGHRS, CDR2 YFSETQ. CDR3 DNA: TGCGCCAGCAGCTACCCGGGACAGGGAGCGGGTGAGACCCAGTACTTC. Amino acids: CASSYPGQGAGETQYF.

DNA for the CDR3: TGTGCCAGCAGCCTAAGGCTTGCGACTAGCGGGTTAGAGACCCAGTACTTC. It translates to CASSLRLATSGLETQYF. The chain carries TRBV11-1 and TRBJ2-5; TRBD2 matches at 10 bases. Germline V lookup: CDR1 SGHAT, CDR2 FQDESV (reference sequence). The V and J ends lost 5 bases and 4 bases, in that order; junction bases with no gene match: 13. There are 17 residues in the CDR3.

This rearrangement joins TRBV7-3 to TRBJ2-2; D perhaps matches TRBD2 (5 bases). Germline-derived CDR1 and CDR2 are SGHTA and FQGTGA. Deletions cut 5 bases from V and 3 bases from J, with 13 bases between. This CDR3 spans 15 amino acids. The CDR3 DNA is TGTGCCAGCAGCCCAATCGGGGAAGACACCGGGGAGCTGTTTTTT. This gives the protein CASSPIGEDTGELFF. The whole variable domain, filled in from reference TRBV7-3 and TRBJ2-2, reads GAGVSQTPSNKVTEKGKYVELRCDPISGHTALYWYRQSLGQGPEFLIYFQGTGAADDSGLPNDRFFAVRPEGSVSTLKIQRTERGDSAVYLCASSPIGEDTGELFFGEGSRLTVL.

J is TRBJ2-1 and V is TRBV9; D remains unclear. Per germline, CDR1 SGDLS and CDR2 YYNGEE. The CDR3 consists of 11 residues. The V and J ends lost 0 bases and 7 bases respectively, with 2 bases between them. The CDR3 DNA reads TGTGCCAGCAGCGTAGCGAATGAGCAGTTCTTC. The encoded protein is CASSVANEQFF.

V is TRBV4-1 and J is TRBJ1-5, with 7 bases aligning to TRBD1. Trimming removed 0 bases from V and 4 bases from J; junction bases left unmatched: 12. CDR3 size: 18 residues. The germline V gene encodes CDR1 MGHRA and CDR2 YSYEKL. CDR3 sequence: CASSQEWTGHKGNQPQHF. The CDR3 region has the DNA TGCGCCAGCAGCCAAGAGTGGACAGGTCACAAGGGAAATCAGCCCCAGCATTTT.

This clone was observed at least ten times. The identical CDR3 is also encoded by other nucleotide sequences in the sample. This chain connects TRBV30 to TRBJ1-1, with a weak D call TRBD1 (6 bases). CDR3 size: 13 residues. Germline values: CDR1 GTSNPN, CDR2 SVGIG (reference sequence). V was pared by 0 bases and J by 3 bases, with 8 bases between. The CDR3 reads CAWSVQGDTEAFF. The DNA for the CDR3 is TGTGCCTGGAGTGTACAGGGTGACACTGAAGCTTTCTTT.

CDR3 sequence: CASSSGSYEQYF. In DNA, the CDR3 is TGTGCCAGCAGCTCGGGGTCCTACGAGCAGTACTTC. This chain joins TRBV5-6 and TRBJ2-5; tentative D call: TRBD2 (5 bases). The J call could be wrong; TRBJ2-7 is a better fit for the DNA end. The V gene's germline CDR1 is SGHDT and CDR2 YYEEEE. The CDR3 is 12 residues long.

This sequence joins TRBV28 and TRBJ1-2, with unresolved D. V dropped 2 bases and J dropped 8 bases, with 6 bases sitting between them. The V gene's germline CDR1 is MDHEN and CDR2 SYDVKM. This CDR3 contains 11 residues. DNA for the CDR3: TGTGCCAGCAGTTTACCGACAGGCTACACCTTC. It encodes CASSLPTGYTF.

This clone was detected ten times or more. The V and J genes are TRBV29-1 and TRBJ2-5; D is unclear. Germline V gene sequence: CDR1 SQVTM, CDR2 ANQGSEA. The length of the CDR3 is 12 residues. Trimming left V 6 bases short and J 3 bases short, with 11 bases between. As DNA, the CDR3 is TGCAGCGTCCGGGCGCCTGAAGAGACCCAGTACTTC. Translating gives CSVRAPEETQYF. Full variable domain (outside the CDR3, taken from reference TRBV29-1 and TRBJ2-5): SAVISQKPSRDICQRGTSLTIQCQVDSQVTMMFWYRQQPGQSLTLIATANQGSEATYESGFVIDKFPISRPNLTFSTLTVSNMSPEDSSIYLCSVRAPEETQYFGPGTRLLVL.

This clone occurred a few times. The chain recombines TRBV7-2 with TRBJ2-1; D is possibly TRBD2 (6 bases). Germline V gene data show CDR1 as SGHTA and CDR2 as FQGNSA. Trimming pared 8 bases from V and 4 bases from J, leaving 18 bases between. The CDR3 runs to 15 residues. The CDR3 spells CASSRAGTEYNEQFF. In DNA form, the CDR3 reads TGTGCCAGCTCCAGGGCGGGGACGGAGTACAATGAGCAGTTCTTC.

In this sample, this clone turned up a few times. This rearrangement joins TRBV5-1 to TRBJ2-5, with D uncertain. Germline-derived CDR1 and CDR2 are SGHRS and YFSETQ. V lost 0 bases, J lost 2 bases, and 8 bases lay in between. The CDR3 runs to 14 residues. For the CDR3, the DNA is TGCGCCAGCAGCTTGGGGATCAGGCAAGAGACCCAGTACTTC. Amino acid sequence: CASSLGIRQETQYF.

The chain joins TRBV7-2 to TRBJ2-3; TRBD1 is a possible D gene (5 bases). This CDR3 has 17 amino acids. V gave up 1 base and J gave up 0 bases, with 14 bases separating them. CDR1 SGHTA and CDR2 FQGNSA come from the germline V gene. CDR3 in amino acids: CASSLVGQGPSTDTQYF. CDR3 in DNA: TGTGCCAGCAGCTTAGTAGGTCAGGGCCCTAGCACAGATACGCAGTATTTT.

CDR3: CASSQDGFGTSAYEQYF. DNA of the CDR3: TGTGCCAGCAGCCAAGATGGGTTTGGGACTAGCGCCTACGAGCAGTACTTC. The gene calls are TRBV4-2 and TRBJ2-7; 10 positions agree with TRBD2. This CDR3 comprises 17 residues. Germline V gives CDR1 LGHNA, CDR2 YNFKEQ. The V gene end was trimmed by 0 bases and the J gene end by 2 bases; junction bases not matched to a gene: 7.

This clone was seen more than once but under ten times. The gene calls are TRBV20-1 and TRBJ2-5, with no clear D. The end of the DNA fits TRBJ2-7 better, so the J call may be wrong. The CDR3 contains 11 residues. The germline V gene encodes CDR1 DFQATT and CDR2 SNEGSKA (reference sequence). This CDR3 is CSARVDYEQYF. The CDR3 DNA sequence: TGCAGTGCTAGGGTGGACTACGAGCAGTACTTC.

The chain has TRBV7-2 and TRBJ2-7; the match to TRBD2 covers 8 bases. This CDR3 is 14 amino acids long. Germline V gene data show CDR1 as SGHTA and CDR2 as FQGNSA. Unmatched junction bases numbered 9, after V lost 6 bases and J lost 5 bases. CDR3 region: CASSSGTSSHEQYF. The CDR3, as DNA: TGTGCCAGCAGTTCCGGGACTAGTTCCCACGAGCAGTACTTC.

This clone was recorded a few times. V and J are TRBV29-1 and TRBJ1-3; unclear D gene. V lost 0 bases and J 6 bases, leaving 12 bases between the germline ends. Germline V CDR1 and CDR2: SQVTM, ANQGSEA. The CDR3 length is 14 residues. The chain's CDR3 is CSVEDRQSPNTIYF. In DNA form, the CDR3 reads TGCAGCGTTGAAGATCGGCAGAGCCCAAACACCATATATTTT. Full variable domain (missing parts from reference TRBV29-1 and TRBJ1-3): SAVISQKPSRDICQRGTSLTIQCQVDSQVTMMFWYRQQPGQSLTLIATANQGSEATYESGFVIDKFPISRPNLTFSTLTVSNMSPEDSSIYLCSVEDRQSPNTIYFGEGSWLTVV.

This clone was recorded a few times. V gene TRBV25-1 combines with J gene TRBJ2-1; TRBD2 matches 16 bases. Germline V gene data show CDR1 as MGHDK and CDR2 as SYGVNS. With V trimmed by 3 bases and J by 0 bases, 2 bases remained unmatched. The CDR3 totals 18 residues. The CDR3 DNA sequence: TGTGCCAGCAGTGAGGGGACTAGCGGGAGGGCCTCCTACAATGAGCAGTTCTTC. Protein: CASSEGTSGRASYNEQFF.

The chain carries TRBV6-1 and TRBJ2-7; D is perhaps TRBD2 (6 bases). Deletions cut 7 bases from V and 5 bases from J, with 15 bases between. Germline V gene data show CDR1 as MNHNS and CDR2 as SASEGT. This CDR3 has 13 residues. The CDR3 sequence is CASNYLEGDEQYF. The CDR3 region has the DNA TGTGCCAGCAACTACCTGGAGGGAGACGAGCAGTACTTC.

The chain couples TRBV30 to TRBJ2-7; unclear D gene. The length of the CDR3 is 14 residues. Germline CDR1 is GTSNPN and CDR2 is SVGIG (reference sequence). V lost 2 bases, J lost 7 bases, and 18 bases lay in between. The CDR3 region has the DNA TGTGCCTGGAGTCTACTGAGGACCCCCATAGAGCAGTACTTC. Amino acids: CAWSLLRTPIEQYF. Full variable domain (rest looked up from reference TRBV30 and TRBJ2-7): SQTIHQWPATLVQPVGSPLSLECTVEGTSNPNLYWYRQAAGRGLQLLFYSVGIGQISSEVPQNLSASRPQDRQFILSSKKLLLSDSGFYLCAWSLLRTPIEQYFGPGTRLTVT.

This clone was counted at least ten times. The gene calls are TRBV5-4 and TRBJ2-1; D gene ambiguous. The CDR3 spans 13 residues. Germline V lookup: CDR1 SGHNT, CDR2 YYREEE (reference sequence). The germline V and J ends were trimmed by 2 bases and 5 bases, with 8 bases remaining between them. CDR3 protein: CASSFPSDNEQFF. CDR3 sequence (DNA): TGTGCCAGCAGCTTCCCTAGTGACAATGAGCAGTTCTTC.

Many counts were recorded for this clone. The CDR3 bases are TGTGCCAGCAGCCTCACGGGCTGGCTCGCCTACAATGAGCAGTTCTTC. It translates to CASSLTGWLAYNEQFF. This chain uses TRBV11-2 with TRBJ2-1, with no clear D. This CDR3 spans 16 amino acids. The germline V gene encodes CDR1 SGHAT and CDR2 FQNNGV. The ends were cut back, 5 bases at V and 2 bases at J, with 16 bases in the middle.

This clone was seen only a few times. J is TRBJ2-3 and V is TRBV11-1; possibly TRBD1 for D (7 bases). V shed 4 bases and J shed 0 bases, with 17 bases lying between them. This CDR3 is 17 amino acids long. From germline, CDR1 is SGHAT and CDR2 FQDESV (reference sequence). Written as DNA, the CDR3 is TGTGCCAGCAGCTCGCGGGGACAGAGACAAAGCACAGATACGCAGTATTTT. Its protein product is CASSSRGQRQSTDTQYF.

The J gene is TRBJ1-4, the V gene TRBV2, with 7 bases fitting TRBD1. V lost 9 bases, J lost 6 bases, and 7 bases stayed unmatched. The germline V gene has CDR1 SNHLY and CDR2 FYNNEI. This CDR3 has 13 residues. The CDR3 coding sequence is TGTGCCAGGGGGACAGTGGGCCATGAAAAACTGTTTTTT. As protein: CARGTVGHEKLFF. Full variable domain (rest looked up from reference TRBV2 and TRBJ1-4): EPEVTQTPSHQVTQMGQEVILRCVPISNHLYFYWYRQILGQKVEFLVSFYNNEISEKSEIFDDQFSVERPDGSNFTLKIRSTKLEDSAMYFCARGTVGHEKLFFGSGTQLSVL.

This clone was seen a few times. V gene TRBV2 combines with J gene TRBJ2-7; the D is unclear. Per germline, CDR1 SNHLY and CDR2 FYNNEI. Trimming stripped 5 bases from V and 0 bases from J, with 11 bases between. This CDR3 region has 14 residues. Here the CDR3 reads CASSTSRSSYEQYF. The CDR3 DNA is TGTGCCAGCAGTACCAGTCGAAGCTCCTACGAGCAGTACTTC. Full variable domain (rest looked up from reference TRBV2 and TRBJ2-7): EPEVTQTPSHQVTQMGQEVILRCVPISNHLYFYWYRQILGQKVEFLVSFYNNEISEKSEIFDDQFSVERPDGSNFTLKIRSTKLEDSAMYFCASSTSRSSYEQYFGPGTRLTVT.

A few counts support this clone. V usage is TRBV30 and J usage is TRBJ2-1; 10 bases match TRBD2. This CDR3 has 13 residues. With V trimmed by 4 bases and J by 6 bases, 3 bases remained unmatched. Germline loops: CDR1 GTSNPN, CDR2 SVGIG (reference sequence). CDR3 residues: CAWNPSGGNEQFF. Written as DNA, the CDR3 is TGTGCCTGGAACCCTAGCGGGGGCAATGAGCAGTTCTTC. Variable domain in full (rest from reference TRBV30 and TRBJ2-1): SQTIHQWPATLVQPVGSPLSLECTVEGTSNPNLYWYRQAAGRGLQLLFYSVGIGQISSEVPQNLSASRPQDRQFILSSKKLLLSDSGFYLCAWNPSGGNEQFFGPGTRLTVL.